The source of this T cell receptor beta chain is a study of radiotherapy plus CTLA-4 blockade in lung cancer. In the study overall: Objective response rate was about 19%; disease control rate, about 28%. Whole-study findings and limits: Strongest reported response predictors: early blood clone changes and post-radiation interferon-beta. In blood, TCR clones derived from the tumor expanded after radiotherapy plus ipilimumab.

Germline CDR1 reads SGHVS; CDR2 reads FNYEAQ. The trim removed 1 base at V and 0 bases at J, leaving 8 bases unmatched. The CDR3 is 18 amino acids. Concerning this clone: Its cognate antigen is unknown.

TCRdb's copy holds only in-frame clones and misses some; the assay was immunoSEQ multiplex PCR. The data hold 80,000 or so clones, with 60% to 85% observed a single time. The receptor was isolated from a human donor with non-small cell lung cancer who had a partial response to radiotherapy plus ipilimumab. Some clones in this sample may be carry-over from other donors' samples. The chain recombines TRBV7-6 with TRBJ1-5, with TRBD1 matching 8 bases. The sequenced sample was peripheral blood, obtained from a patient treated with radiotherapy plus ipilimumab. CDR3 bases: TGTGCCAGCAGCTTAGAACAGGGGGGGGGAAATAGCAATCAGCCCCAGCATTTT. This translates into CASSLEQGGGNSNQPQHF.